Listed below are T cell receptor beta chains from one sample, sequenced in a study of blood T cell repertoires in COVID-19. Profiling relied on immunoSEQ multiplex PCR, and the TCRdb table lists in-frame clones only, not all of them. The sample lists 250,000 to 350,000 clones; about nine tenths were seen once. Sequences were obtained from peripheral blood. These receptors originate from a woman aged 25-40 years with active or convalescent COVID-19. CDR3s include the opening cysteine and the closing phenylalanine or tryptophan. Fields, in order: clone size, D gene, V gene, J gene, CDR3 DNA, CDR3 protein. The D gene is left open where the match is weak. Not every row has a clone size; where given, it reads once, few, many or a size class.

abundance: -
d_gene: TRBD2
v_gene: TRBV6-4
j_gene: TRBJ2-1
CDR3nt: TGTGCCAGCAGTGCTGGGGGGGGCTCCTACAATGAGCAGTTCTTC
CDR3aa: CASSAGGGSYNEQFF

abundance: -
d_gene: -
v_gene: TRBV19
j_gene: TRBJ1-5
CDR3nt: TGTGCCAGTAGTATAGATGGGGGCACTCAGCCCCAGCATTTT
CDR3aa: CASSIDGGTQPQHF

abundance: -
d_gene: -
v_gene: TRBV10-2
j_gene: TRBJ1-3
CDR3nt: TGCGCCAGCAGTGAGTCAGGGGCCGGAAACACCATATATTTT
CDR3aa: CASSESGAGNTIYF

abundance: -
d_gene: TRBD2
v_gene: TRBV3-1/TRBV3-2
j_gene: TRBJ2-7
CDR3nt: TGTGCCAGCAGCCAAGGACTAGCGGGGGGAGCCTACGAGCAGTACTTC
CDR3aa: CASSQGLAGGAYEQYF

abundance: -
d_gene: -
v_gene: TRBV2
j_gene: TRBJ2-3
CDR3nt: TGTGCCAGCAGCAGGGGCGCTGGGGCAGATACGCAGTATTTT
CDR3aa: CASSRGAGADTQYF

abundance: -
d_gene: -
v_gene: TRBV6-4
j_gene: TRBJ2-3
CDR3nt: TGTGCCAGCAGTGACTCCAGTAGCGCCACAGATACGCAGTATTTT
CDR3aa: CASSDSSSATDTQYF

abundance: -
d_gene: TRBD1
v_gene: TRBV6-5
j_gene: TRBJ1-5
CDR3nt: TGTGCCAGCGGGACAGGGAATCAGCCCCAGCATTTT
CDR3aa: CASGTGNQPQHF

abundance: -
d_gene: TRBD2
v_gene: TRBV27
j_gene: TRBJ2-1
CDR3nt: TGTGCCAGCAGGGAGCGGGGGGCCTACAATGAGCAGTTCTTC
CDR3aa: CASRERGAYNEQFF

abundance: few
d_gene: -
v_gene: TRBV6-6
j_gene: TRBJ1-2
CDR3nt: TGTGCCACCCTCAAGACAGGAAACTATGGCTACACCTTC
CDR3aa: CATLKTGNYGYTF

abundance: -
d_gene: TRBD1
v_gene: TRBV14
j_gene: TRBJ1-5
CDR3nt: TGTGCCAGCAGCCCGATCGGACAGGGCAATCAGCCCCAGCATTTT
CDR3aa: CASSPIGQGNQPQHF

abundance: -
d_gene: -
v_gene: TRBV7-2
j_gene: TRBJ2-5
CDR3nt: TGTGCCAGCAGCTTTGGCCGCCAAGAGACCCAGTACTTC
CDR3aa: CASSFGRQETQYF

abundance: -
d_gene: TRBD1
v_gene: TRBV9
j_gene: TRBJ1-6
CDR3nt: TGTGCCAGCAGCTCCCCCGGGACAGCCAGTTCACCCCTCCACTTT
CDR3aa: CASSSPGTASSPLHF

abundance: once
d_gene: -
v_gene: TRBV21-1
j_gene: TRBJ2-3
CDR3nt: TGTGCCAGCCCCTTTAGGGGACTAGAGACAGATACGCAGTATTTT
CDR3aa: CASPFRGLETDTQYF

abundance: -
d_gene: -
v_gene: TRBV27
j_gene: TRBJ2-5
CDR3nt: TGTGCCAGCAGTTCCTCGGAGACCCAGTACTTC
CDR3aa: CASSSSETQYF

abundance: -
d_gene: TRBD1
v_gene: TRBV6-2/TRBV6-3
j_gene: TRBJ1-1
CDR3nt: TGTGCCAGCAGTTACTCGGCAGGGGGTTTGAACACTGAAGCTTTCTTT
CDR3aa: CASSYSAGGLNTEAFF

abundance: once
d_gene: TRBD1
v_gene: TRBV5-1
j_gene: TRBJ2-7
CDR3nt: TGCGCCAGCAGCCTTGGACAGGGGGCCCACGAGCAGTACTTC
CDR3aa: CASSLGQGAHEQYF

abundance: -
d_gene: -
v_gene: TRBV9
j_gene: TRBJ1-2
CDR3nt: TGTGCCAGCAGGCCGGAGGGAGGCTATGGCTACACCTTC
CDR3aa: CASRPEGGYGYTF

abundance: -
d_gene: TRBD1
v_gene: TRBV5-5
j_gene: TRBJ1-2
CDR3nt: TGTGCCAGCAGCGGGGACAGGGTCTATGGCTACACCTTC
CDR3aa: CASSGDRVYGYTF

abundance: -
d_gene: TRBD1
v_gene: TRBV3-1/TRBV3-2
j_gene: TRBJ2-2
CDR3nt: TGTGCCAGCAGCCGTTGGACAGGGGCCCACACCGGGGAGCTGTTTTTT
CDR3aa: CASSRWTGAHTGELFF

abundance: -
d_gene: -
v_gene: TRBV9
j_gene: TRBJ1-2
CDR3nt: TGTGCCAGCAGACTATCGGGATCCTATGGCTACACCTTC
CDR3aa: CASRLSGSYGYTF

abundance: -
d_gene: -
v_gene: TRBV5-1
j_gene: TRBJ1-2
CDR3nt: TGCGCCAGCAGCTTGGCACAGGGTACCTATGGCTACACCTTC
CDR3aa: CASSLAQGTYGYTF

abundance: -
d_gene: TRBD2
v_gene: TRBV28
j_gene: TRBJ2-7
CDR3nt: TGTGCCACTACTAGTGCCGGGGGGGTCTACGAGCAGTACTTC
CDR3aa: CATTSAGGVYEQYF

abundance: -
d_gene: TRBD2
v_gene: TRBV9
j_gene: TRBJ2-2
CDR3nt: TGTGCCAGCAGCGTAGTGGGGGCTAGCGGGGCCGGGGAGCTGTTTTTT
CDR3aa: CASSVVGASGAGELFF

abundance: -
d_gene: -
v_gene: TRBV5-5
j_gene: TRBJ2-2
CDR3nt: TGTGCCAGCACACGAGAGGGGGTGGACACCGGGGAGCTGTTTTTT
CDR3aa: CASTREGVDTGELFF

abundance: -
d_gene: TRBD1
v_gene: TRBV15
j_gene: TRBJ1-5
CDR3nt: TGTGCCACCAGCCGCTCTCGAGGGACAGGGAATCAGCCCCAGCATTTT
CDR3aa: CATSRSRGTGNQPQHF

abundance: -
d_gene: -
v_gene: TRBV2
j_gene: TRBJ2-3
CDR3nt: TGTGCCAGCGGGGAGTGGGCCAGGAATACGCAGTATTTT
CDR3aa: CASGEWARNTQYF

abundance: few
d_gene: -
v_gene: TRBV15
j_gene: TRBJ2-7
CDR3nt: TGTGCCACCAGCAGAGATCGGGTTCTCGAGCAGTACTTC
CDR3aa: CATSRDRVLEQYF

abundance: -
d_gene: TRBD2
v_gene: TRBV7-9
j_gene: TRBJ2-1
CDR3nt: TGTGCCAGCTGGGGTGAGGCGGGGGGGCCCAGCTCCTACAATGAGCAGTTCTTC
CDR3aa: CASWGEAGGPSSYNEQFF

abundance: -
d_gene: -
v_gene: TRBV4-1
j_gene: TRBJ2-6
CDR3nt: TGCGCCAGCAGCCTTGGGCACAGCTCCTCTGGGGCCAACGTCCTGACTTTC
CDR3aa: CASSLGHSSSGANVLTF

abundance: -
d_gene: -
v_gene: TRBV30
j_gene: TRBJ2-3
CDR3nt: TGTGCCTGGAGGGGGGACTCCCGGGGCACAGATACGCAGTATTTT
CDR3aa: CAWRGDSRGTDTQYF

abundance: -
d_gene: TRBD1
v_gene: TRBV24-1
j_gene: TRBJ1-5
CDR3nt: TGTGCCACCAGTGATAGCCGGACAGGGGATCAGCCCCAGCATTTT
CDR3aa: CATSDSRTGDQPQHF

abundance: -
d_gene: TRBD1
v_gene: TRBV28
j_gene: TRBJ2-5
CDR3nt: TGTGCCAGCCGTACAGGGGGACAAGAGACCCAGTACTTC
CDR3aa: CASRTGGQETQYF

abundance: -
d_gene: TRBD2
v_gene: TRBV9
j_gene: TRBJ2-5
CDR3nt: TGTGCCAGCAGCCCGGGACTAGCGGGGTCAGAGACCCAGTACTTC
CDR3aa: CASSPGLAGSETQYF

abundance: -
d_gene: TRBD1
v_gene: TRBV5-1
j_gene: TRBJ1-1
CDR3nt: TGCGCCAGCGGGACAGGTGGGAACACTGAAGCTTTCTTT
CDR3aa: CASGTGGNTEAFF

abundance: -
d_gene: TRBD1
v_gene: TRBV3-1/TRBV3-2
j_gene: TRBJ2-1
CDR3nt: TGTGCCAGCAGCCAAGCAGGGGGAGCAAGGAATGAGCAGTTCTTC
CDR3aa: CASSQAGGARNEQFF

abundance: -
d_gene: TRBD2
v_gene: TRBV7-2
j_gene: TRBJ2-2
CDR3nt: TGTGCCAGCAGCTTGTGGCTAGCGGGGGGCGGGGACACCGGGGAGCTGTTTTTT
CDR3aa: CASSLWLAGGGDTGELFF

abundance: -
d_gene: -
v_gene: TRBV29-1
j_gene: TRBJ2-7
CDR3nt: TGCAGCGTTGCCGGACAGTCAAACTACGAGCAGTACTTC
CDR3aa: CSVAGQSNYEQYF

abundance: -
d_gene: -
v_gene: TRBV29-1
j_gene: TRBJ2-7
CDR3nt: TGCAGCGTTGAAGAGGGATTAGCAGCAGGGGCCAACGAGCAGTACTTC
CDR3aa: CSVEEGLAAGANEQYF

abundance: -
d_gene: -
v_gene: TRBV12-1
j_gene: TRBJ1-2
CDR3nt: TGTGCCAGCAGCTTTGAGGGACAGGAGATCCTCTATGGCTACACCTTC
CDR3aa: CASSFEGQEILYGYTF

abundance: few
d_gene: TRBD1
v_gene: TRBV24-1
j_gene: TRBJ1-2
CDR3nt: TGTGCCACCAGTGAATCAGGGGGGCCCGGCTTAGGCTACACCTTC
CDR3aa: CATSESGGPGLGYTF

abundance: -
d_gene: TRBD1
v_gene: TRBV5-1
j_gene: TRBJ2-2
CDR3nt: TGCGCCAGCAGCCGACAGGGGGCGAACACCGGGGAGCTGTTTTTT
CDR3aa: CASSRQGANTGELFF

abundance: once
d_gene: TRBD2
v_gene: TRBV7-2
j_gene: TRBJ2-1
CDR3nt: TGTGCCAGCAGCTTTAGCGGGGGTACCTACAATGAGCAGTTCTTC
CDR3aa: CASSFSGGTYNEQFF

abundance: -
d_gene: TRBD2
v_gene: TRBV5-1
j_gene: TRBJ2-1
CDR3nt: TGCGCCAGCAGCTTGGTGACTAGCGGGGGCAATGAGCAGTTCTTC
CDR3aa: CASSLVTSGGNEQFF

abundance: -
d_gene: -
v_gene: TRBV6-1
j_gene: TRBJ2-7
CDR3nt: TGTGCCAGCAGTGAATTCAGGTTCTACGAGCAGTACTTC
CDR3aa: CASSEFRFYEQYF

abundance: -
d_gene: -
v_gene: TRBV6-5
j_gene: TRBJ1-1
CDR3nt: TGTGCCAGCCTGAGAGATCGGGGAGCCACTGAAGCTTTCTTT
CDR3aa: CASLRDRGATEAFF

abundance: -
d_gene: -
v_gene: TRBV4-3
j_gene: TRBJ2-2
CDR3nt: TGCGCCAGCAGCCGCGGTTACGGGGAGCTGTTTTTT
CDR3aa: CASSRGYGELFF

abundance: -
d_gene: -
v_gene: TRBV9
j_gene: TRBJ2-5
CDR3nt: TGTGCCAGCAGCACCCCGGGGGGCGGGGAGACCCAGTACTTC
CDR3aa: CASSTPGGGETQYF

abundance: -
d_gene: TRBD1
v_gene: TRBV6-5
j_gene: TRBJ2-4
CDR3nt: TGTGCCAGCAGCCTACAGGGGGCTGAAAACATTCAGTACTTC
CDR3aa: CASSLQGAENIQYF

abundance: few
d_gene: TRBD1
v_gene: TRBV2
j_gene: TRBJ1-2
CDR3nt: TGTGCCAGCAGTCCCAGGGGGCGCTACTATGGCTACACCTTC
CDR3aa: CASSPRGRYYGYTF

abundance: -
d_gene: TRBD2
v_gene: TRBV28
j_gene: TRBJ2-5
CDR3nt: TGTGCCAGCAGCCGGGGACTAGCGGGGGGAGAGACCCAGTACTTC
CDR3aa: CASSRGLAGGETQYF

abundance: once
d_gene: -
v_gene: TRBV9
j_gene: TRBJ2-2
CDR3nt: TGTGCCAGCAGCGCGAGAGGAGGGCCCGGGGAGCTGTTTTTT
CDR3aa: CASSARGGPGELFF

abundance: -
d_gene: -
v_gene: TRBV9
j_gene: TRBJ1-1
CDR3nt: TGTGCCAGCAGCGCCCAGGGCCCGATTCTGAACACTGAAGCTTTCTTT
CDR3aa: CASSAQGPILNTEAFF

abundance: -
d_gene: -
v_gene: TRBV18
j_gene: TRBJ2-1
CDR3nt: TGTGCCAGCTCACCGGTAACAGGGGCGGGGGAGCAGTTCTTC
CDR3aa: CASSPVTGAGEQFF

abundance: -
d_gene: -
v_gene: TRBV7-2
j_gene: TRBJ1-5
CDR3nt: TGTGCCAGCAGCTTAGACAGGGTAGGTCAGCCCCAGCATTTT
CDR3aa: CASSLDRVGQPQHF

abundance: -
d_gene: -
v_gene: TRBV7-9
j_gene: TRBJ2-1
CDR3nt: TGTGCCAGCAGCTTGACCTCTAGCTTTGAGCAGTTCTTC
CDR3aa: CASSLTSSFEQFF

abundance: -
d_gene: TRBD1
v_gene: TRBV7-2
j_gene: TRBJ2-7
CDR3nt: TGTGCCAGCAGCTTATTTGGGGCAGGGGGCTCCTACGAGCAGTACTTC
CDR3aa: CASSLFGAGGSYEQYF

abundance: -
d_gene: TRBD1
v_gene: TRBV7-9
j_gene: TRBJ1-4
CDR3nt: TGTGCCAGCAGCTTAGGGGGACAGAGTAATGAAAAACTGTTTTTT
CDR3aa: CASSLGGQSNEKLFF

abundance: -
d_gene: TRBD1
v_gene: TRBV9
j_gene: TRBJ2-7
CDR3nt: TGTGCCAGCAGCGAGGGGACAGGGGGCCACGAGCAGTACTTC
CDR3aa: CASSEGTGGHEQYF

abundance: -
d_gene: TRBD1
v_gene: TRBV10-3
j_gene: TRBJ2-7
CDR3nt: TGTGCCATCACCGAGACAGGGGCGGCGGACGAGCAGTACTTC
CDR3aa: CAITETGAADEQYF

abundance: -
d_gene: TRBD2
v_gene: TRBV11-2
j_gene: TRBJ2-2
CDR3nt: TGTGCCAGCAGCCGCAAGCGGGAATTAAACACCGGGGAGCTGTTTTTT
CDR3aa: CASSRKRELNTGELFF